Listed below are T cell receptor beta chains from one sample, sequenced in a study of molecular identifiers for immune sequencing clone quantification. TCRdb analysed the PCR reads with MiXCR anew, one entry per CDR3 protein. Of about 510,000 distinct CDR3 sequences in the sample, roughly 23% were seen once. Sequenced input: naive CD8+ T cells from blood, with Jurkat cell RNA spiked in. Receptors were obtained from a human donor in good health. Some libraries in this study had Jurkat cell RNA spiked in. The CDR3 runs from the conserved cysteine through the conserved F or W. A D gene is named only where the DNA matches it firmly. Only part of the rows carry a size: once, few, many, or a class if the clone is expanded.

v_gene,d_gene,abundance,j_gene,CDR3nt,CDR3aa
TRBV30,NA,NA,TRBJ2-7,TGTGCCTGGAGTGGACTTGATGGAGGGGATACCTACGAGCAGTACTTC,CAWSGLDGGDTYEQYF
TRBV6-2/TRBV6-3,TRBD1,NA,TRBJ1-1,TGTGCCAGCAGTTACCCCGGGACAGGGACTAATACTGAAGCTTTCTTT,CASSYPGTGTNTEAFF
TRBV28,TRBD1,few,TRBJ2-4,TGTGCCAGCAGACCCCGGACAGGGGGCCGAGACATTCAGTACTTC,CASRPRTGGRDIQYF
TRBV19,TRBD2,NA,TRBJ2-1,TGTGCCAGTAAACATAGCGGGAGGGCCTTGGGTGAGCAGTTCTTC,CASKHSGRALGEQFF
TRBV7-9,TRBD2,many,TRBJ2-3,TGTGCCAGCAGCTTAGTGACTAGCGGGCCCACAGATACGCAGTATTTT,CASSLVTSGPTDTQYF
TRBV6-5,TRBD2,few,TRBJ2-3,TGTGCCAGCAGTTACGGGACTAGCGGGGGGCCTAGCACAGATACGCAGTATTTT,CASSYGTSGGPSTDTQYF
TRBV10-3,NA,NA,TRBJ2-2,TGTGCCTTCAAGGCGGACACCGGGGAGCTGTTTTTT,CAFKADTGELFF
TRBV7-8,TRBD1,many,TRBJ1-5,TGTGCCAGCAGCCTACAGGGGACCTATCAGCCCCAGCATTTT,CASSLQGTYQPQHF
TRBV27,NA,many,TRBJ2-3,TGTGCCACCAAAACAGGGCGTTTAGATACGCAGTATTTT,CATKTGRLDTQYF
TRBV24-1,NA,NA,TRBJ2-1,TGTGCCACCAGTTCGGCACGGCAGGGTTACAATGAGCAGTTCTTC,CATSSARQGYNEQFF